These 5 T cell receptor beta chains were sequenced from one sample in a study of shared clonotypes between healthy human individuals. Sequenced by immunoSEQ multiplex PCR; TCRdb stores in-frame clones only, minus some. This sample yields about 980,000 clones, of which about three quarters are seen a single time; approximately 1.5% belongs to the top ten. The sample consisted of memory CD4+ T cells sorted from blood. Subset denoted: CD45RA-negative fraction. The receptors stem from a man between 18 and 29 years old in good health.

The genes are TRBV7-9 and TRBJ2-3; D ambiguous. The CDR3 spans 14 residues. Deletions cut 5 bases from V and 5 bases from J, with 14 bases between. Looked up from germline, CDR1 is SEHNR and CDR2 is FQNEAQ (reference sequence). CDR3 DNA: TGTGCCAGCAGCGAAGGAACCTCAGGAGATACGCAGTATTTT. It is translated as CASSEGTSGDTQYF.

The V and J genes are TRBV5-4 and TRBJ1-2; possible D gene TRBD1, 6 bases. The germline CDR1 and CDR2 sequences are SGHNT and YYREEE (reference sequence). This CDR3 is built from 13 residues. V was pared by 0 bases and J by 7 bases, with 10 bases between. Here the CDR3 reads CASSLGGGGGYTF. The CDR3 coding sequence is TGTGCCAGCAGCTTGGGAGGAGGGGGTGGCTACACCTTC.

The rearrangement joins TRBV11-2 to TRBJ2-5; the D gene is possibly TRBD1 (5 bases). The V gene lost 1 base and the J gene lost 4 bases, with 13 bases spanning the gap. CDR1 and CDR2 (germline): SGHAT, FQNNGV. The CDR3 loop spans 15 amino acids. CDR3: CASSLAQGWAETQYF. DNA of the CDR3: TGTGCCAGCAGCTTAGCCCAGGGCTGGGCAGAGACCCAGTACTTC.

The V gene is TRBV18, the J gene TRBJ1-3; D is unclear. The CDR3 sequence is 15 residues long. CDR1 and CDR2 from the germline V gene are KGHSH and LQKENI. The ends were cut back, 0 bases at V and 1 base at J, with 7 bases in the middle. CDR3 protein: CASSPPEVSGNTIYF. DNA of the CDR3: TGTGCCAGCTCACCACCGGAGGTATCTGGAAACACCATATATTTT.

The chain is built from TRBV18 and TRBJ1-2, with D possibly TRBD1 on 6 matching bases. V dropped 2 bases and J dropped 3 bases, with 16 bases sitting between them. Germline assignment: CDR1 KGHSH and CDR2 LQKENI. The length of the CDR3 is 16 residues. The CDR3 bases are TGTGCCAGCTCACCAAGCATGGGGGGCCGAGACTATGGCTACACCTTC. It yields the protein CASSPSMGGRDYGYTF.